The present entry profiles one TCR beta chain with its context. The record originates from a study of blood T cell repertoires in COVID-19. Profiling relied on immunoSEQ multiplex PCR, and the TCRdb table lists in-frame clones only, not all of them. The sample lists approximately 190,000 clones, 87% seen once, with roughly 21% in the top ten. The CDR3 has 11 residues. CDR1 SQVTM and CDR2 ANQGSEA come from the germline V gene. The V and J ends lost 7 bases and 5 bases respectively, with 11 bases between them. The sample consisted of peripheral blood. The TCR comes from a man between 60 and 70 years old with active or convalescent COVID-19. The rearrangement joins TRBV29-1 to TRBJ2-5, with a weak D call TRBD1 (5 bases). CDR3 in amino acids: CSARQQETQYF. In DNA, the CDR3 is TGCAGCGCCAGACAGCAGGAGACCCAGTACTTC.